This T cell receptor (beta chain) was observed in a study of regulatory T cells in long-lasting Graves disease. The CDR3 is 16 amino acids. Per the germline V gene, CDR1 is SGHTA and CDR2 is FQGNSA. V was pared by 3 bases and J by 4 bases, with 6 bases of the junction left unmatched. Time point noted: newly diagnosed GD, antithyroid drugs for less than 3 months. PBMCs were the source of the RNA used for TCR sequencing. American Thyroid Association guidelines were used to diagnose Graves' disease. Relying on iRepertoire HTBI primers and Arm-PCR of CDR3 regions, the team built TCR beta libraries. TCRdb ran MiXCR on the multiplex PCR reads and lists one entry per CDR3 protein. The table shows fewer than 650,000 distinct CDR3 sequences, with about 16% occurring only once. Study findings and constraints: Repertoires from persistent disease leaned toward TRBV28, TRBJ1-2 and TRBJ2-5.

About this clonotype itself: Its antigen is unidentified.

These sequences were also reported in another study, on T cells in Graves' hyperthyroidism and ophthalmopathy. That investigation notes: Initially, a first-round RT-PCR of the TCR CDR3 employed the HTBI primer set. Ophthalmopathy and stable hyperthyroidism were separated by a 13 V-J model.

The genes are TRBV7-2 and TRBJ2-5; 12 nucleotides match TRBD2. This specimen was peripheral blood mononuclear cells (PBMCs), taken at new diagnosis, from a patient treated with antithyroid drugs. The sequence came from a woman aged 25 to 45 with Graves disease. The CDR3 DNA follows: TGTGCCAGCAGCTTGGATCTAGCGGGAGGGAGAGAGACCCAGTACTTC. Translating gives CASSLDLAGGRETQYF.